The rows below give T cell receptor beta chains drawn from one sample of a study of T-cell reconstitution after alpha-beta-depleted transplantation in children. Via MiXCR, TCRdb re-called the PCR reads, giving one row per CDR3 protein. This sample yields hundreds of thousands of distinct CDR3 sequences, of which 13% are seen a single time; around 4.1% belongs to the top ten. The specimen was PBMCs, collected from the stem cell graft. These TCRs come from a human donor who donated a stem cell graft to a child with Fanconi anemia. Both conserved end residues are part of each CDR3. The order of the fields is clone size, V gene, CDR3 length, D gene, J gene, CDR3 DNA, CDR3 protein. D genes are given only for firm matches. Rows may omit the clone size; those that give it use once, few, many or a size class.

few	TRBV6-5	15	.	TRBJ1-5	TGTGCCAGCAAGGTTACCCGGGATAGCAATCAGCCCCAGCATTTT	CASKVTRDSNQPQHF
.	TRBV12-3/TRBV12-4	14	.	TRBJ1-5	.	CASSFGAGYQPQHF
many	TRBV6-5	17	TRBD2	TRBJ2-3	TGTGCCAGCAGTTACCTCGGACTAGCGGACGCCACAGATACGCAGTATTTT	CASSYLGLADATDTQYF
.	TRBV7-9	15	TRBD2	TRBJ2-3	TGTGCCAGCAGCGTAGCGGGGTCAGGAGCAGATACGCAGTATTTT	CASSVAGSGADTQYF
few	TRBV2	14	TRBD1	TRBJ1-5	TGTGCCAGCGGGAGGGACAGGCTCAATCAGCCCCAGCATTTT	CASGRDRLNQPQHF
few	TRBV3-1	17	.	TRBJ1-5	TGTGCCAGCAGCCAAGGTGGATGGGGGGGTAACAATCAGCCCCAGCATTTT	CASSQGGWGGNNQPQHF
few	TRBV29-1	14	TRBD2	TRBJ2-3	TGCAGCGTTGTTTCTAGCGGGGTAACAGATACGCAGTATTTT	CSVVSSGVTDTQYF
.	TRBV6-5	17	.	TRBJ1-5	TGTGCCAGCAGTTACCCCCGCGGGGAAGGAGGTAGTCAGCCCCAGCATTTT	CASSYPRGEGGSQPQHF
.	TRBV2	14	.	TRBJ1-4	TGTGCCAGCACCATGGGACGCCAAATACGGAAACTGTTTTTT	CASTMGRQIRKLFF
.	TRBV7-8	15	TRBD1	TRBJ1-2	TGTGCCAGCAGCCCCCGGACAGGGAGGGACTATGGCTACACCTTC	CASSPRTGRDYGYTF
few	TRBV29-1	12	.	TRBJ2-7	TGCAGCGTGACGACAGCTACCTACGAGCAGTACTTC	CSVTTATYEQYF
.	TRBV20-1	9	.	TRBJ1-2	TGCAGTGCTCGGGACGGCACCACCTTC	CSARDGTTF
.	TRBV12-3/TRBV12-4	15	.	TRBJ2-1	TGTGCCAGTACTAACAGGGGTAGCGGATTAAATGAGCAGTTCTTC	CASTNRGSGLNEQFF
few	TRBV5-6	15	.	TRBJ1-1	TGTGCCAGCAGCCCTGATGTGGGGGTTTTCGGGGAAGCTTTCTTT	CASSPDVGVFGEAFF
many	TRBV29-1	12	.	TRBJ1-2	TGCAGCGTTCCCGGGACATCTGGTGGCTACACCTTC	CSVPGTSGGYTF
few	TRBV20-1	15	.	TRBJ1-5	TGCAGTGCCAGGGCGGGGACGGAGAACAATCAGCCCCAGCATTTT	CSARAGTENNQPQHF
few	TRBV7-8	16	.	TRBJ1-1	TGTGCCAGCAGCCACCTAGTGGGGCCGGCGGGCACTGAAGCTTTCTTT	CASSHLVGPAGTEAFF
many	TRBV12-3/TRBV12-4	13	.	TRBJ2-7	TGTGCCAGCAGCCTTACAGGGTTCTACGAGCAGTACTTC	CASSLTGFYEQYF
few	TRBV2	15	.	TRBJ2-2	TGTGCCAGCAGAGAGGAAACACGGAACACCGGGGAGCTGTTTTTT	CASREETRNTGELFF
many	TRBV29-1	14	.	TRBJ2-1	TGCAGCGGCTCTGCGGGCGGCGCCTACAATGAGCAGTTCTTC	CSGSAGGAYNEQFF
few	TRBV12-3/TRBV12-4	12	.	TRBJ2-1	TGTGCCAGCAGTTTGCTGGGGTATGAGCAGTTCTTC	CASSLLGYEQFF
many	TRBV7-3	14	.	TRBJ2-1	TGTGCCAGCAGCTTTAACGGCTGGGGCAATGAGCAGTTCTTC	CASSFNGWGNEQFF
few	TRBV7-2	16	TRBD1	TRBJ1-5	TGTGCCAGCAGCTTAGGTCAGGGGGCAGGGGGACAGCCCCAGCATTTT	CASSLGQGAGGQPQHF
.	TRBV10-3	18	.	TRBJ1-3	TGTGCCATCAGTGACCCGGAAACAGGTTTCTCCTCTGGAAACACCATATATTTT	CAISDPETGFSSGNTIYF
.	TRBV20-1	16	.	TRBJ2-2	TGCAGTGCTCAGAGAGGCGGAGGGGTGAGAACCGGGGAGCTGTTTTTT	CSAQRGGGVRTGELFF
few	TRBV19	17	.	TRBJ1-1	TGTGCCAGTAGTATAGAGGTGGGGTGGATTATGAACACTGAAGCTTTCTTT	CASSIEVGWIMNTEAFF
many	TRBV5-6	16	.	TRBJ1-2	TGTGCCAGCAGCTTCATCTCGCGGGGGGCTGTATATGGCTACACCTTC	CASSFISRGAVYGYTF
many	TRBV7-2	14	.	TRBJ2-1	TGTGCCAGCAGCTTACCCTACAGGGCCCATGAGCAGTTCTTC	CASSLPYRAHEQFF
many	TRBV9	15	.	TRBJ2-4	TGTGCCAGCAGCGCTGGGACACTAGCCAAAAACATTCAGTACTTC	CASSAGTLAKNIQYF
.	TRBV7-2	11	.	TRBJ1-2	TGTGCCAACCAAAGAAGGGGTGGCTACACCTTC	CANQRRGGYTF
many	TRBV5-6	14	.	TRBJ2-2	TGTGCCAGCAGCTCGGGACCGCGTGCCGGGGAGCTGTTTTTT	CASSSGPRAGELFF
.	TRBV6-6	11	.	TRBJ1-1	TGTGCCAGCACCGGTGCGGGGGAAGCTTTCTTT	CASTGAGEAFF
.	TRBV2	13	TRBD2	TRBJ2-3	TGTGCCAGCGATCCGGGGGGGCGGGCTACGCAGTATTTT	CASDPGGRATQYF
few	TRBV6-1	16	TRBD2	TRBJ2-1	TGTGCCAGCAGCTTTGCCGGGACCCGGGGGGGCAATGAGCAGTTCTTC	CASSFAGTRGGNEQFF
many	TRBV4-3	12	.	TRBJ2-1	TGCGCCAGCAGCCCGACCGGGACAGAGCAGTTCTTC	CASSPTGTEQFF
many	TRBV12-3/TRBV12-4	11	.	TRBJ2-1	TGTGCCAGCAGTTTGACGGGCGAGCAGTTCTTC	CASSLTGEQFF
.	TRBV6-1	13	.	TRBJ1-5	TGTGCCGCCTACAGGTATAGCAATCAGCCCCAGCATTTT	CAAYRYSNQPQHF
.	TRBV5-1	16	.	TRBJ2-6	TGCGCCAGCAGCTTGCCAGTCCTCTCTGGGGCCAACGTCCTGACTTTC	CASSLPVLSGANVLTF
.	TRBV6-4	14	TRBD1	TRBJ1-5	TGTGCCAGCCGGTCCAGGGGGGCACGCCAGCCCCAGCATTTT	CASRSRGARQPQHF
many	TRBV7-2	11	.	TRBJ2-7	TGTGCCAGCAGCGCCTCCTACGAGCAGTACTTC	CASSASYEQYF
few	TRBV29-1	16	.	TRBJ2-5	TGCAGCGTTGAAGGTCTCGGGGGGCCGTACCAAGAGACCCAGTACTTC	CSVEGLGGPYQETQYF
few	TRBV20-1	15	TRBD1	TRBJ1-5	TGCAGTGCTAGAGAGGGGACAGGGGGCATGGGGCCCCAGCATTTT	CSAREGTGGMGPQHF
.	TRBV18	15	TRBD1	TRBJ2-5	TGTGCCAGCTCATCCCGGGACAGGTACCAAGAGACCCAGTACTTC	CASSSRDRYQETQYF
few	TRBV28	13	.	TRBJ1-6	TGTGCCAGCAAGTTGGGTATCGGGTCACCCCTCCACTTT	CASKLGIGSPLHF
.	TRBV7-2	14	.	TRBJ1-1	TGTGCCAGCAGGTTTGGGGGCTCTAACACTGAAGCTTTCTTT	CASRFGGSNTEAFF
few	TRBV4-3	15	.	TRBJ1-1	TGCGCCAGCAGCCAAGATTCAGTAGAGAACACTGAAGCTTTCTTT	CASSQDSVENTEAFF
.	TRBV24-1	14	.	TRBJ2-1	TGTGCCACCAGTGATCCCAGGGGTGACAATGAGCAGTTCTTC	CATSDPRGDNEQFF
few	TRBV29-1	14	TRBD1	TRBJ1-1	TGCAGCGGCTCCCAGGGGGCAAGGGACACTGAAGCTTTCTTT	CSGSQGARDTEAFF
many	TRBV12-3/TRBV12-4	14	TRBD1	TRBJ1-2	TGTGCCAGCAGCAGAGACAGGGCGGTGAATGGCTACACCTTC	CASSRDRAVNGYTF
many	TRBV2	14	.	TRBJ2-3	TGTGCCAGCAGTGCAGAGCTGGGCACAGATACGCAGTATTTT	CASSAELGTDTQYF
.	TRBV11-2	12	.	TRBJ2-7	TGTGCCAGCAGCCGACCGGGGAACGAGCAGTACTTC	CASSRPGNEQYF
few	TRBV20-1	17	TRBD2	TRBJ2-1	TGCAGTGCTAGAGGTTCTATCTTCTTCGCGGGGGGGAAGGAGCAGTTCTTC	CSARGSIFFAGGKEQFF
.	TRBV7-2	16	TRBD1	TRBJ2-1	TGTGCCAGCAGCTTAAGTCCGGGACAGAGTTACAATGAGCAGTTCTTC	CASSLSPGQSYNEQFF